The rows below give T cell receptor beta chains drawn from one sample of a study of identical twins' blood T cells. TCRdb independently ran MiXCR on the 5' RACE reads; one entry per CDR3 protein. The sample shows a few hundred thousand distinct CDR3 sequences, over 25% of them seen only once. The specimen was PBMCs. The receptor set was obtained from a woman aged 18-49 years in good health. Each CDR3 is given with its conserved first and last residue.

cdr3_aa: CASSLPHNTGELFF
cdr3_length: 14
v_call: TRBV18
j_call: TRBJ2-2

cdr3_aa: CSAETSGIGELFF
cdr3_length: 13
v_call: TRBV20-1
j_call: TRBJ2-2

cdr3_aa: CASSPVYADVDTQYF
cdr3_length: 15
v_call: TRBV18
j_call: TRBJ2-3

cdr3_aa: CSARALLSAWKGYTF
cdr3_length: 15
v_call: TRBV20-1
j_call: TRBJ1-2

cdr3_aa: CASSFPPSRPFF
cdr3_length: 12
v_call: TRBV12-3/TRBV12-4
j_call: TRBJ2-1

cdr3_aa: CASKLTDTQYF
cdr3_length: 11
v_call: TRBV12-3/TRBV12-4
j_call: TRBJ2-3

cdr3_aa: CASSRTRNNEQFF
cdr3_length: 13
v_call: TRBV6-1
j_call: TRBJ2-1

cdr3_aa: CASSPPQGTPYEQYF
cdr3_length: 15
v_call: TRBV18
j_call: TRBJ2-7

cdr3_aa: CASSSRGLDTGELFF
cdr3_length: 15
v_call: TRBV7-2
j_call: TRBJ2-2

cdr3_aa: CASSPFWDANTGELFF
cdr3_length: 16
v_call: TRBV11-2
j_call: TRBJ2-2

cdr3_aa: CASSDTKPHEQYF
cdr3_length: 13
v_call: TRBV2
j_call: TRBJ2-7

cdr3_aa: CASSPRTGNTEAFF
cdr3_length: 14
v_call: TRBV7-9
j_call: TRBJ1-1

cdr3_aa: CASSYFRGYSPTSWELFF
cdr3_length: 18
v_call: TRBV6-5
j_call: TRBJ2-2

cdr3_aa: CASSVRDRASGELFF
cdr3_length: 15
v_call: TRBV9
j_call: TRBJ2-2

cdr3_aa: CASSFIVTSGEQFF
cdr3_length: 14
v_call: TRBV11-2
j_call: TRBJ2-1

cdr3_aa: CSIRRRIGGYTF
cdr3_length: 12
v_call: TRBV29-1
j_call: TRBJ1-2

cdr3_aa: CSVMRIGLYGYTF
cdr3_length: 13
v_call: TRBV29-1
j_call: TRBJ1-2

cdr3_aa: CAIGKRTGRNTEAFF
cdr3_length: 15
v_call: TRBV10-3
j_call: TRBJ1-1

cdr3_aa: CASRQRKQFF
cdr3_length: 10
v_call: TRBV2
j_call: TRBJ2-1

cdr3_aa: CASSLKQGAGATDTQYF
cdr3_length: 17
v_call: TRBV4-1
j_call: TRBJ2-3

cdr3_aa: CASSEEQFNEKLFF
cdr3_length: 14
v_call: TRBV6-1
j_call: TRBJ1-4

cdr3_aa: CASSLLETESFF
cdr3_length: 12
v_call: TRBV7-2
j_call: TRBJ1-1

cdr3_aa: CASSLQFPYEQYF
cdr3_length: 13
v_call: TRBV3-1
j_call: TRBJ2-7

cdr3_aa: CSARPRLSPRPTYGYTF
cdr3_length: 17
v_call: TRBV20-1
j_call: TRBJ1-2

cdr3_aa: CASSLFPTGGGEKLFF
cdr3_length: 16
v_call: TRBV5-1
j_call: TRBJ1-4

cdr3_aa: CAISGKNTGELFF
cdr3_length: 13
v_call: TRBV10-3
j_call: TRBJ2-2

cdr3_aa: CASGFNNEQFF
cdr3_length: 11
v_call: TRBV12-5
j_call: TRBJ2-1

cdr3_aa: CASRGTLGLNTEAFF
cdr3_length: 15
v_call: TRBV2
j_call: TRBJ1-1

cdr3_aa: CSASRSTIHEQYF
cdr3_length: 13
v_call: TRBV20-1
j_call: TRBJ2-7

cdr3_aa: CASSLVPGGTDTQYF
cdr3_length: 15
v_call: TRBV7-6
j_call: TRBJ2-3

cdr3_aa: CASSYSGGVDSPLHF
cdr3_length: 15
v_call: TRBV6-5
j_call: TRBJ1-6

cdr3_aa: CASSKLNQPQHF
cdr3_length: 12
v_call: TRBV7-2
j_call: TRBJ1-5

cdr3_aa: CSARTENMKPNYGYTF
cdr3_length: 16
v_call: TRBV20-1
j_call: TRBJ1-2

cdr3_aa: CASSQEWACGYTF
cdr3_length: 13
v_call: TRBV3-1
j_call: TRBJ1-2

cdr3_aa: CASSETVYSNQPQHF
cdr3_length: 15
v_call: TRBV2
j_call: TRBJ1-5

cdr3_aa: CASNSDYYYNEQFF
cdr3_length: 14
v_call: TRBV7-9
j_call: TRBJ2-1

cdr3_aa: CASSLTSGRAYEQYF
cdr3_length: 15
v_call: TRBV5-1
j_call: TRBJ2-7

cdr3_aa: CASKWDGFEAFF
cdr3_length: 12
v_call: TRBV2
j_call: TRBJ1-1

cdr3_aa: CSGSTPTYNEQFF
cdr3_length: 13
v_call: TRBV20-1
j_call: TRBJ2-1

cdr3_aa: CASSPGQGDGYTF
cdr3_length: 13
v_call: TRBV3-1
j_call: TRBJ1-2

cdr3_aa: CASSLNTGQGTDTQYF
cdr3_length: 16
v_call: TRBV27
j_call: TRBJ2-3

cdr3_aa: CASSRTFLTYEQYF
cdr3_length: 14
v_call: TRBV7-2
j_call: TRBJ2-7

cdr3_aa: CAISEAGYNEQFF
cdr3_length: 13
v_call: TRBV10-3
j_call: TRBJ2-1

cdr3_aa: CASSPRGGLAGATYEQYF
cdr3_length: 18
v_call: TRBV3-1
j_call: TRBJ2-7

cdr3_aa: CTSSQDRDLNEKLFF
cdr3_length: 15
v_call: TRBV1
j_call: TRBJ1-4

cdr3_aa: CASSYSPGFRAFF
cdr3_length: 13
v_call: TRBV6-5
j_call: TRBJ1-1

cdr3_aa: CASSGPGQGTDTQYF
cdr3_length: 15
v_call: TRBV7-9
j_call: TRBJ2-3

cdr3_aa: CASSQNRVPNEQSF
cdr3_length: 14
v_call: TRBV4-1
j_call: TRBJ2-1

cdr3_aa: CASSDSDLPFGEQFF
cdr3_length: 15
v_call: TRBV6-1
j_call: TRBJ2-1

cdr3_aa: CASSLGQIGQPQHF
cdr3_length: 14
v_call: TRBV5-8
j_call: TRBJ1-5

cdr3_aa: CASASSRGPQYF
cdr3_length: 12
v_call: TRBV7-2
j_call: TRBJ2-5

cdr3_aa: CASDSLRAGEIYEQYF
cdr3_length: 16
v_call: TRBV6-5
j_call: TRBJ2-7

cdr3_aa: CASSPSPRQDDEKLFF
cdr3_length: 16
v_call: TRBV9
j_call: TRBJ1-4

cdr3_aa: CATSDPPGNEQFF
cdr3_length: 13
v_call: TRBV24-1
j_call: TRBJ2-1

cdr3_aa: CSVTRDRDEQFF
cdr3_length: 12
v_call: TRBV29-1
j_call: TRBJ2-1

cdr3_aa: CASSLVVSGELFF
cdr3_length: 13
v_call: TRBV7-9
j_call: TRBJ2-2

cdr3_aa: CASGWGDEQFF
cdr3_length: 11
v_call: TRBV12-5
j_call: TRBJ2-1

cdr3_aa: CASSYDRGVGELFF
cdr3_length: 14
v_call: TRBV27
j_call: TRBJ2-2

cdr3_aa: CACSFPGQGSVQYF
cdr3_length: 14
v_call: TRBV5-6
j_call: TRBJ2-7